This T cell receptor beta chain was identified in a study of T cells in Graves' hyperthyroidism and ophthalmopathy. Study summary: It was at initial diagnosis, before any treatment, that peripheral blood was collected.

Study-wide points: Most thyroid clonotypes that were expanded above 0.001 also turned up in blood.

About this clonotype itself: The antigen remains unidentified.

From germline, CDR1 is SGHTA and CDR2 FQGNSA. V was clipped by 5 bases and J by 2 bases; unmatched bases: 6. The CDR3 runs to 14 residues. RNA transcripts were the template for amplifying TCR beta CDR3 regions. The study used the HTBI primer set for a first-round RT-PCR of the TCR CDR3. MiXCR, run by TCRdb on the multiplex PCR reads, gives a single entry per CDR3 protein. Of roughly 740,000 distinct CDR3 sequences listed, roughly 15% are singletons. Material: blood. The sequence was obtained from a man younger than 30 with Graves' hyperthyroidism. This chain links TRBV7-2 with TRBJ2-7; 7 bases align to TRBD1. The CDR3 DNA is TGTGCCAGCAGCGAGAGACAGGGTACCTACGAGCAGTACTTC. Translation: CASSERQGTYEQYF.